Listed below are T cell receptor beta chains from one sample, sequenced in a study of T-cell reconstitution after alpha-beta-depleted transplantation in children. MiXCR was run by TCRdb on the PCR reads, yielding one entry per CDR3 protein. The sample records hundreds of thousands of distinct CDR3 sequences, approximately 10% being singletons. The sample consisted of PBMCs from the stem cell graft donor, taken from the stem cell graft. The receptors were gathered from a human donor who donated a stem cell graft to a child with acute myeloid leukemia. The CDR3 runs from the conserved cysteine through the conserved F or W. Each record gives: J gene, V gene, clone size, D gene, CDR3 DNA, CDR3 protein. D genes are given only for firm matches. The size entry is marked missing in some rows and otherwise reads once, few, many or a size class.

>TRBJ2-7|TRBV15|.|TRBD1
TGTGCCACCAGCAGACGTACCGGGACAGGGGAAGGGGAGCAGTACTTC
CATSRRTGTGEGEQYF
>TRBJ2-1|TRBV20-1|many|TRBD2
TGCAGTGGCCGGACTAGCGGCTACAATGAGCAGTTCTTC
CSGRTSGYNEQFF
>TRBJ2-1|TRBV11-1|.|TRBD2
TGTGCCAGCAGCTTTACAGGACTAGCGGCAGTGTATGAGCAGTTCTTC
CASSFTGLAAVYEQFF
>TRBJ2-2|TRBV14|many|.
TGTGCCAGCAGCCCCCGCGTGGGGACCGGGGAGCTGTTTTTT
CASSPRVGTGELFF
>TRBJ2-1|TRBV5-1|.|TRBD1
TGCGCCAGCAGCGGGGACAGGGGGCCGAGCAGGAATGAGCAGTTCTTC
CASSGDRGPSRNEQFF
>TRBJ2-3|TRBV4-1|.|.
TGTGCCATGAGCCGGGGCCGCACAGATACGCAGTATTTT
CAMSRGRTDTQYF
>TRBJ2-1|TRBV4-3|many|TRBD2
TGCGCCAGCAGCCAAGATGAGCGGGACTGGTACAATGAGCAGTTCTTC
CASSQDERDWYNEQFF
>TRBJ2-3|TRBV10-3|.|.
TGTGCCATCAGTGAGTCTTCACTAGACTCGCAGTATTTT
CAISESSLDSQYF
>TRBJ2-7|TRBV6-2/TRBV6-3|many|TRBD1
TGTGCCAGCAGTTCAAACAGGGGGCATGGCGAGCAGTACTTC
CASSSNRGHGEQYF
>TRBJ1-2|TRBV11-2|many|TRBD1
TGTGCCAGCAGCCAGTTGGGACAGGATAACTATGGCTACACCTTC
CASSQLGQDNYGYTF
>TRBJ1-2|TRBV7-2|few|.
TGTGCCAGCAGCTCATCCGGTCGGGACAAAGGTGGCTACACCTTC
CASSSSGRDKGGYTF
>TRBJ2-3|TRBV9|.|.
TGTGCCAGCAGCGACCTAGCGCACAGCACAGATACGCAGTATTTT
CASSDLAHSTDTQYF
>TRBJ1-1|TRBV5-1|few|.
TGCGCCAGCAGCTTGGACGGGTCCTACGGTGAAGCTTTCTTT
CASSLDGSYGEAFF
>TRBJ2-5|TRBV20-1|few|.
TGCAGTGCTAGAGGGCAGGGAGCAGAGACCCAGTACTTC
CSARGQGAETQYF
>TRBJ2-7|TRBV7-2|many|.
TGTGCCAGCAGCCCCACCCCGATGCCTGGGTACGAGCAGTACTTC
CASSPTPMPGYEQYF
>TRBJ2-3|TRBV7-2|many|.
TGTGCCAGCAGCTCCCAGCGGGCCCGCACAGATACGCAGTATTTT
CASSSQRARTDTQYF
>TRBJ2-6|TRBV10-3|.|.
TGTGCCATCACAGGGGATAGCTCTGGGGCCAACGTCCTGACTTTC
CAITGDSSGANVLTF
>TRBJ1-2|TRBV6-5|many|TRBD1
TGTGCCAGCAGTTCGGGACAGGACAACTATGGCTACACCTTC
CASSSGQDNYGYTF
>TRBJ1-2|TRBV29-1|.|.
TGCAGCGTTGATTGGGGTGGCGACTATGGCTACACCTTC
CSVDWGGDYGYTF
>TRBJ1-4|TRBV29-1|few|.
TGCAGCGTTAGCCGGGGGCTTGGAGAAAAACTGTTTTTT
CSVSRGLGEKLFF
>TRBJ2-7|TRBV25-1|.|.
TGTGCCAGCAGTGCAGGGTGGAGCTCCTACGAGCAGTACTTC
CASSAGWSSYEQYF
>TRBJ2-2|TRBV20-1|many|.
TGCAGTGCTAGAGGTCCGAACACCGGGGAGCTGTTTTTT
CSARGPNTGELFF
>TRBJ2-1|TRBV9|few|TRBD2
TGTGCCAGCAGCGCACTAGCGGGAACTGACAATGAGCAGTTCTTC
CASSALAGTDNEQFF
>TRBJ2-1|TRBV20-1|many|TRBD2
TGCAGTGCGCGGCGGCTAGCGGGAGGGCCTCTAAATGAGCAGTTCTTC
CSARRLAGGPLNEQFF
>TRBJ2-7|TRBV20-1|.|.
TGCAGTGCTAGTCGGGGGTCCGCAAGCTACGAGCAGTACTTC
CSASRGSASYEQYF
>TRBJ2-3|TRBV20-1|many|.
TGCAGTGCTACCGACGGTCCCACAGATACGCAGTATTTT
CSATDGPTDTQYF
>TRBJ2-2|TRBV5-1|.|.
TGCGCCAGCAGCTTGGTTTTCTCCCCAAACACCGGGGAGCTGTTTTTT
CASSLVFSPNTGELFF
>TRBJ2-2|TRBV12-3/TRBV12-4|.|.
TGTGCCAGCGGTTTGGGAGGAAACACCGGGGAGCTGTTTTTT
CASGLGGNTGELFF
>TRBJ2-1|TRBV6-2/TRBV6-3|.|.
TGTGCCACCACTGGGGTAAGCTCCTACAATGAGCAGTTCTTC
CATTGVSSYNEQFF
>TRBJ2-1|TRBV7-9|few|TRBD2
TGTGCCAGCAGCTCTACTCGGGGACTAGCTGACAATGAGCAGTTCTTC
CASSSTRGLADNEQFF
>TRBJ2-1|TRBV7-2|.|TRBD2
TGTGCCAGCAGCTTAGCCGGGACTAGGGGGTTCACCTACAATGAGCAGTTCTTC
CASSLAGTRGFTYNEQFF
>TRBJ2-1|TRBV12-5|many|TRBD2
TGTGCTAGTGGTTTGATGTCTAGCGGGATGAATTCCAATGAGCAGTTCTTC
CASGLMSSGMNSNEQFF
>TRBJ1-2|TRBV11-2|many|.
TGTGCCAGCAGCTCGTTGTTGGCAGGGGGCTACACCTTC
CASSSLLAGGYTF
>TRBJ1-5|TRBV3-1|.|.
TGTGCCAGCAGCCAGACCAGGGGCCCCAATCAGCCCCAGCATTTT
CASSQTRGPNQPQHF
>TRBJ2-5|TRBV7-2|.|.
TGTGCCAGCAGCTTAGATGGTCAAGAGACCCAGTACTTC
CASSLDGQETQYF
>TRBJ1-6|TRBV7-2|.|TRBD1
TGTGCCAGCAGCTCACAGGGGGCGAATTCACCCCTCCACTTT
CASSSQGANSPLHF
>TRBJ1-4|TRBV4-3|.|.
TGCGCCAGCAGCCAAGATACAGGGCGGACAGAAAAACTGTTTTTT
CASSQDTGRTEKLFF
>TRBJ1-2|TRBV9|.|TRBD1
TGTGCCAGCAGCTTCTCAGGGGGGGCGAACTATGGCTACACCTTC
CASSFSGGANYGYTF
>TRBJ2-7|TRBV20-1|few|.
TGCAGTGCCCGAAGGGACCTGCCCTACGAGCAGTACTTC
CSARRDLPYEQYF
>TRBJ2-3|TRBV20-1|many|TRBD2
TGCAGTGCTGAGGTAGCAGGGAGGGACACAGATACGCAGTATTTT
CSAEVAGRDTDTQYF
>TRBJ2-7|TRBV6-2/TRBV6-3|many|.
TGTGCCAGCAGGGACTCCCGCGGGAAATATTACGAGCAGTACTTC
CASRDSRGKYYEQYF
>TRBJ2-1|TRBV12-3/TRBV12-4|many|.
TGTGCCAGCAGTCCTAGCTGGAACAATGAGCAGTTCTTC
CASSPSWNNEQFF
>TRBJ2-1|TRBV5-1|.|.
TGCGCCAGCAACAAGGGGGCGGGAGAAGGTGAGCAGTTCTTC
CASNKGAGEGEQFF
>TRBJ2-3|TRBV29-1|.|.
TGCAGCGTTGGCGCTAGCGTCACAGATACGCAGTATTTT
CSVGASVTDTQYF
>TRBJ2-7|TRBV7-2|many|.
TGTGCCAGTACCACCGGGACTTCCTCCTGGTACGAGCAGTACTTC
CASTTGTSSWYEQYF
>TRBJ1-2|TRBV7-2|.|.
TGTGCCAGCAGCTTAGATAGGGCAGGGTCTGGCTACACCTTC
CASSLDRAGSGYTF
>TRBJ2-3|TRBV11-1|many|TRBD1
TGTGCCAGCAGCCCCGAACAGACAGGGCAATCTAGCACAGATACGCAGTATTTT
CASSPEQTGQSSTDTQYF
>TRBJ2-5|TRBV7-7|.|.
TGTGCTAGCAGCTCAACGGACACCTTCTCCTTC
CASSSTDTFSF
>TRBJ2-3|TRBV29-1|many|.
TGCAGCGTTGAGGGACCCACAGATACGCAGTATTTT
CSVEGPTDTQYF
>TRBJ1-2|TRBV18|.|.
TGTGCCAGCTCACCACGGGCACAGGAATCAGTCTATGGCTACACCTTC
CASSPRAQESVYGYTF